Listed below are T cell receptor beta chains from one sample, sequenced in a study of identical twins. Each CDR3 protein gets one entry after TCRdb re-called the 5' RACE reads with MiXCR. The sample has roughly 720,000 distinct CDR3 sequences; around a sixth are singletons. The sample also formed part of further work on T cells expressing NK-cell markers.

Material for sequencing was PBMCs. These receptors were obtained from a woman between 18 and 29 years old in good health. Both conserved end residues are part of each CDR3. D genes are given only for firm matches. Not every row has a clone size; where given, it reads once, few, many or a size class.

J gene	V gene	D gene	clone size	CDR3 protein
TRBJ1-1	TRBV20-1	.	.	CSACAGSANTEAFF
TRBJ1-2	TRBV29-1	TRBD1	.	CSVPTGGSGGYTF
TRBJ2-3	TRBV7-9	TRBD2	few	CASSLNSGRAADTQYF
TRBJ2-5	TRBV20-1	.	.	CSARRQLQETQYF
TRBJ2-3	TRBV4-3	.	.	CASSQDAAGQGDTQYF
TRBJ2-2	TRBV29-1	.	.	CSAGGRAAGTGELFF
TRBJ2-7	TRBV4-3	TRBD2	.	CASSQDQGSGRFHEQYF
TRBJ2-1	TRBV2	.	few	CASSVGEQFF
TRBJ2-7	TRBV18	TRBD1	few	CASSPQGQARGEQYF
TRBJ1-1	TRBV20-1	.	few	CSAHQHVVMNTEAFF
TRBJ1-1	TRBV7-3	.	few	CASSFHGDTEAFF
TRBJ2-1	TRBV7-8	TRBD2	.	CASSTYYSGGGYNEQFF
TRBJ1-4	TRBV28	.	.	CASSLRRGAADDEKLFF
TRBJ2-1	TRBV6-5	TRBD1	.	CASSDRGHEQFF
TRBJ1-3	TRBV18	.	.	CASFPSMRNTIYF
TRBJ1-1	TRBV20-1	.	few	CSASHREGVNTEAFF
TRBJ1-5	TRBV20-1	.	few	CSARLHPGTLDQPQHF
TRBJ2-7	TRBV12-3/TRBV12-4	TRBD1	medium-sized	CASSRNRGYEQYF
TRBJ2-5	TRBV5-1	.	few	CASSFESRETQYF
TRBJ1-2	TRBV4-3	TRBD1	many	CASSQDRGGGYGYTF
TRBJ2-5	TRBV20-1	.	.	CSARSDSGETQYF
TRBJ2-3	TRBV9	.	.	CASSVGGLSTDTQYF
TRBJ2-1	TRBV5-6	TRBD2	few	CASSWRRLAEDEQFF
TRBJ2-7	TRBV20-1	.	many	CSAKANNEQYF
TRBJ2-7	TRBV6-1	TRBD2	.	CASWVRGLAGVGYEQYF
TRBJ2-1	TRBV20-1	TRBD2	.	CSASGLGGDYNEQFF
TRBJ2-3	TRBV9	.	.	CASSVGGPTTDTQYF
TRBJ2-5	TRBV5-1	.	.	CASRYTGRRGEETQYF
TRBJ2-1	TRBV5-1	.	.	CASSPPGAVGSYNEQFF
TRBJ2-1	TRBV29-1	.	few	CSVDLLGSLNEQFF
TRBJ2-3	TRBV15	TRBD2	.	CATSRDPGGNTQYF
TRBJ2-7	TRBV20-1	TRBD2	few	CSARVGLAGARRYEQYF
TRBJ1-1	TRBV3-1	.	.	CASSSALHGPNTEAFF
TRBJ1-6	TRBV18	.	.	CASSLASRGKTNSPLHF
TRBJ1-5	TRBV18	.	few	CASSRQNNQPQHF
TRBJ2-4	TRBV11-2	.	once	CASSFGPTKNIQYF
TRBJ2-5	TRBV12-5	.	.	CASGPTSQGQETQYF
TRBJ2-3	TRBV7-2	.	few	CASSLAALTDTQYF
TRBJ2-3	TRBV10-3	.	few	CAISDRGGKGYTDTQYF
TRBJ1-2	TRBV10-3	.	few	CAITAAESGGYTF
TRBJ2-3	TRBV3-1	TRBD2	few	CASSQETTSGYTDTQYF
TRBJ2-1	TRBV18	.	few	CASSPSGAGSNEQFF
TRBJ2-7	TRBV18	TRBD1	few	CASSWTGPGEQYF
TRBJ2-7	TRBV24-1	.	few	CATSVKEGDEQYF
TRBJ2-4	TRBV5-1	.	.	CASSLGPIGKNIQYF
TRBJ2-1	TRBV20-1	TRBD2	few	CSAPGTSGSRSGEQFF
TRBJ2-7	TRBV3-1	TRBD2	.	CASSQGGRLAGAYEQYF
TRBJ2-1	TRBV5-6	TRBD2	.	CASSSVTSGAYNEQFF
TRBJ2-5	TRBV20-1	.	few	CSAPMWGETQYF
TRBJ2-5	TRBV11-3	.	.	CASSARLETQYF
TRBJ2-7	TRBV6-1	TRBD1	few	CASKTGQGSYEQYF
TRBJ1-1	TRBV7-3	TRBD1	.	CASNLGGQGSEAFF
TRBJ1-2	TRBV20-1	TRBD1	.	CSASYGQGTVYGYTF
TRBJ1-1	TRBV20-1	.	few	CSVSRGLNTEAFF
TRBJ1-2	TRBV7-9	.	few	CASTVWGHGYTF
TRBJ2-3	TRBV12-3/TRBV12-4	.	few	CASSIRLSGAGDTQYF